Following are 8 T cell receptor beta chains from one sample sequenced in a study of identical twins. In TCRdb, the 5' RACE reads were re-called with MiXCR into one record per CDR3 protein. The sample shows some 1,600,000 distinct CDR3 sequences, roughly 35% of them seen only once. Sequencing was performed on cord blood. These receptors all come from a newborn girl in good health.

This clonotype was picked up a small number of times. The J gene is TRBJ2-4, the V gene TRBV18; D unresolved. The DNA matches TRBJ2-7 better at its end, which makes the J call doubtful. The CDR3 has 13 residues. Germline V gives CDR1 KGHSH, CDR2 LQKENI. DNA for the CDR3: TGTGCCAGCTCCCTAAGTTCGAGCACCGAGCAGTACTTC. Its translation: CASSLSSSTEQYF.

This chain joins TRBV6-8 and TRBJ2-3; no clear D. Germline lookup yields CDR1 MNHGY and CDR2 SAAAGT. The CDR3 has 13 residues. The ends were cut back, 0 bases at V and 5 bases at J, with 6 bases in the middle. The chain's CDR3 is CASSYSNKDTQYF. CDR3 nucleotide sequence: TGTGCCAGCAGTTACTCGAATAAAGATACGCAGTATTTT.

This clonotype was seen a few times. A much larger clone differs by one base, so this may be a read error. The CDR3 loop is CASSLTGCYGYTF. CDR3 DNA sequence: TGTGCCAGCAGTTTAACAGGGTGCTATGGCTACACCTTC. This chain uses TRBV28 with TRBJ1-2, with D perhaps TRBD1 (6 bases). CDR1 is MDHEN and CDR2 is SYDVKM in the germline V gene. Trimming shortened V by 2 bases and J by 4 bases, and 8 bases separated the two germline ends. The CDR3 spans 13 residues.

The rearrangement uses TRBV20-1 and TRBJ2-3, with TRBD2 matching over 14 bases. V gave up 4 bases and J gave up 1 base; unmatched junction bases: 4. The germline V gene has CDR1 DFQATT and CDR2 SNEGSKA (reference sequence). The CDR3 consists of 16 residues. In DNA form, the CDR3 reads TGCAGTGCTATGGGACTAGCGGGGGCCCGCACAGATACGCAGTATTTT. Translating it yields CSAMGLAGARTDTQYF.

The chain is built from TRBV20-1 and TRBJ2-7; 9 bases are shared with TRBD2. The V and J ends lost 6 bases and 2 bases, in that order; junction bases with no gene match: 5. The CDR3 sequence is 13 residues long. The germline gives CDR1 DFQATT, CDR2 SNEGSKA (reference sequence). CDR3 in amino acids: CSARLAAAYEQYF. In DNA form, the CDR3 reads TGCAGTGCAAGACTAGCGGCCGCCTACGAGCAGTACTTC.

The V gene is TRBV6-5, the J gene TRBJ1-1, with 9 positions matching TRBD1. Germline V gives CDR1 MNHEY, CDR2 SVGAGI. The length of the CDR3 is 16 residues. The J segment lost 0 bases and the V segment lost 1 base, leaving 3 bases of the junction unmatched. The CDR3 DNA reads as TGTGCCAGCAGTTACTGGGGACAGGGTCTGAACACTGAAGCTTTCTTT. Protein: CASSYWGQGLNTEAFF.

The J gene is TRBJ2-7, the V gene TRBV20-1; 7 nucleotides line up with TRBD2. Trimming cost V 6 bases and J 0 bases; bases outside gene matches: 5. This CDR3 has 13 amino acids. CDR1 is DFQATT, CDR2 SNEGSKA, per germline (reference sequence). The chain's CDR3 is CSAKRTSSYEQYF. The DNA of the CDR3 is TGCAGTGCAAAAAGGACTAGCTCCTACGAGCAGTACTTC.

This clonotype was seen a few times. The rearrangement uses TRBV28 and TRBJ1-4; maybe TRBD1 (6 bases). This CDR3 contains 15 residues. The V end was cut by 5 bases, the J end by 3 bases, with 13 bases between. CDR1 and CDR2 from the germline V gene are MDHEN and SYDVKM. CDR3 loop: CASSPQDSPNEKLFF. In DNA, the CDR3 is TGTGCCAGCAGTCCCCAGGACAGCCCTAATGAAAAACTGTTTTTT.